These 11 T cell receptor beta chains originate from one sample sequenced in a study of regulatory T cells in long-lasting Graves disease. As for time point: persistent/refractory GD, antithyroid drugs over 5 years with positive TRAb. Preparation of the TCR library used RNA extracted from PBMCs. Library construction for TCR beta used iRepertoire HTBI primers and Arm-PCR of CDR3 regions. TCRdb analysed the multiplex PCR reads with MiXCR anew, one entry per CDR3 protein. The table has about 310,000 distinct CDR3 sequences, around 23% seen once; the top ten hold roughly 50%. Source: peripheral blood mononuclear cells (PBMCs), taken when the disease was refractory, from a patient treated with antithyroid drugs. These TCRs come from a female donor with Graves disease.

As for this clonotype: This may be a read error: a much more frequent sequence differs by one nucleotide. The chain uses TRBV28 and TRBJ1-1; tentative D call: TRBD1 (6 bases). The germline V gene encodes CDR1 MDHEN and CDR2 SYDVKM. The CDR3 consists of 13 residues. CDR3 loop: CASRRGGDTEALF. The CDR3 nucleotides read TGTGCCAGCAGGAGAGGGGGGGACACTGAAGCTCTCTTT.

This clonotype was recorded many times. This chain connects TRBV28 to TRBJ1-5; 9 bases map to TRBD1. Trimming cost V 4 bases and J 6 bases; bases outside gene matches: 7. Germline CDR1 reads MDHEN; CDR2 reads SYDVKM. The CDR3 runs to 15 residues. In DNA form, the CDR3 reads TGTGCCAGCAGTTCGGACAGGGGTCTGAGTCAGCCCCAGCATTTT. It translates to CASSSDRGLSQPQHF.

DNA of the CDR3: TGTGCCAGCAGCCCCAGTGCGAACACTGAAGCTTTCTTT. Translating it yields CASSPSANTEAFF. This chain joins TRBV7-9 and TRBJ1-1; D call uncertain. Germline values: CDR1 SEHNR, CDR2 FQNEAQ (reference sequence). Trimming left V 5 bases short and J 1 base short, with 8 bases between. The CDR3 runs to 13 residues.

This chain uses TRBV29-1 with TRBJ1-3, with D perhaps matching TRBD1 (5 bases). CDR3 length equals 14 residues. V gave up 7 bases and J gave up 4 bases, with 17 bases separating them. Germline V gives CDR1 SQVTM, CDR2 ANQGSEA. The chain's CDR3 is CSASRDSAGNTIYF. The CDR3 bases are TGCAGCGCTTCGAGGGACTCCGCGGGAAACACCATATATTTT.

This clonotype was recorded at least ten times. V usage is TRBV11-2 and J usage is TRBJ2-7, with D perhaps given as TRBD1 or TRBD2 (5 bases each). Deletions cut 5 bases from V and 3 bases from J, with 14 bases between. The germline V gene has CDR1 SGHAT and CDR2 FQNNGV. The CDR3 runs 14 residues. CDR3 in DNA: TGTGCCAGCAGCAGAGGGCAGGGCGGCTACGAGCAGTACTTC. Protein: CASSRGQGGYEQYF.

This clonotype was counted ten times or more. The V gene is TRBV28, the J gene TRBJ2-7; D might be TRBD1 or TRBD2, each matching 5 bases. This CDR3 region has 13 residues. Between the trimmed V and J ends, which lost 2 bases and 4 bases, there was a span of 9 bases. CDR1 and CDR2 from the germline V gene are MDHEN and SYDVKM. Here the CDR3 reads CASSLRGEYEQYF. The CDR3 DNA reads TGTGCCAGCAGTTTAAGAGGGGAGTACGAGCAGTACTTC.

This clonotype was found many times. The chain carries TRBV6-1 and TRBJ1-5, with D maybe TRBD1 (6 bases). The CDR3 runs 14 residues. V lost 7 bases to trimming and J lost 2 bases, with 12 bases between them. Per germline, CDR1 MNHNS and CDR2 SASEGT. CDR3 sequence: CASTAGAGNQPQHF. CDR3 sequence (DNA): TGTGCCAGCACAGCAGGGGCGGGCAATCAGCCCCAGCATTTT.

The chain combines TRBV6-1 with TRBJ1-1, with D perhaps matching TRBD1 (5 bases). CDR1 is MNHNS and CDR2 is SASEGT in the germline V gene. Trimming removed 8 bases at V and 8 bases at J, with 15 bases between. The CDR3 has 12 amino acids. Written as DNA, the CDR3 is TGTGCCAGCCTGACAGCTACAGGAGAAGCTTTCTTT. Its protein product is CASLTATGEAFF.

This clonotype showed up many times. This rearrangement joins TRBV28 to TRBJ2-5, with D possibly TRBD1 on 5 matching bases. V lost 5 bases and J 2 bases, leaving 15 bases between the germline ends. The CDR3 is 15 residues long. Per germline, CDR1 MDHEN and CDR2 SYDVKM. The CDR3 sequence is CASSGAGSGQETQYF. The CDR3 DNA is TGTGCCAGCAGTGGAGCAGGGTCAGGTCAAGAGACCCAGTACTTC.

This clonotype was detected ten times or more. The chain carries TRBV18 and TRBJ2-7; no clear D gene. Trimming removed 4 bases from V and 6 bases from J, with 10 bases in between. The CDR3 runs to 12 residues. Per the germline V gene, CDR1 is KGHSH and CDR2 is LQKENI. CDR3 nucleotide sequence: TGTGCCAGCTCACGAGAATCGGGCGAGCAGTACTTC. Its protein is CASSRESGEQYF. Full variable domain (missing parts from reference TRBV18 and TRBJ2-7): NAGVMQNPRHLVRRRGQEARLRCSPMKGHSHVYWYRQLPEEGLKFMVYLQKENIIDESGMPKERFSAEFPKEGPSILRIQQVVRGDSAAYFCASSRESGEQYFGPGTRLTVT.

This clonotype was counted at least ten times. The chain joins TRBV2 to TRBJ2-5, with D hard to call. Germline CDR1 SNHLY, CDR2 FYNNEI. This CDR3 is built from 16 residues. V dropped 5 bases and J dropped 0 bases, with 16 bases sitting between them. The CDR3 spells CASSSPSRRNQETQYF. The DNA of the CDR3 is TGTGCCAGCAGTTCCCCGAGCAGGCGAAACCAAGAGACCCAGTACTTC.